The 7 T cell receptor beta chains below were found in one sample sequenced in a study of T cell changes during pregnancy in multiple sclerosis. Method: immunoSEQ multiplex PCR; TCRdb's copy keeps in-frame clones and lacks some. Seen here are some 93,000 clones, about nine tenths observed once, and the top ten hold more than 1.5%. The source material was peripheral blood, sampled after pregnancy. These receptors came from a female donor in good health, enrolled as a control in a pregnancy study.

The V gene is TRBV6-6, the J gene TRBJ1-5, with 7 positions matching TRBD1. In germline, CDR1 is MNHNY, CDR2 SVGAGI (reference sequence). The CDR3 runs 14 residues. V shed 8 bases, J shed 4 bases, and the junction held 8 bases outside the gene matches. This CDR3 is CASHWAGGNQPQHF. The CDR3 DNA is TGTGCCAGCCATTGGGCAGGGGGTAATCAGCCCCAGCATTTT.

This clone was found a few times. Here the CDR3 omits its conserved ending phenylalanine or tryptophan, so a read error is the likely source. The DNA is omitted, as the CDR3 cannot be located on it reliably, and the CDR3 follows TCRdb's listing. This chain uses TRBV10-1 with TRBJ2-4; the table's D call, TRBD2, has no DNA check behind it. The CDR3 comprises 9 residues, both ends counted. Germline CDR1 and CDR2: WNHNN and SYGVQD (reference sequence). CDR3 residues: CASSTGLAE.

V and J are TRBV4-3 and TRBJ1-2, with 9 bases lining up with TRBD1. CDR1 and CDR2 from the germline V gene are LGHNA and YSLEER. Trimming at V came to 0 bases and at J to 2 bases, leaving 13 bases not matched to a gene. The CDR3 spans 19 residues. CDR3 residues: CASSQEHPRTGVGNYGYTF. Written as DNA, the CDR3 is TGCGCCAGCAGCCAAGAGCATCCTAGGACAGGGGTCGGGAACTATGGCTACACCTTC.

V and J are TRBV5-8 and TRBJ2-3, with D perhaps TRBD1 (5 bases). There are 15 residues in the CDR3. V lost 0 bases, J lost 6 bases, and 14 bases lay in between. Germline assignment: CDR1 SGHTS and CDR2 YDEGEE. Written as DNA, the CDR3 is TGTGCCAGCAGCTTGGAGGGCAGGGCCGCCGATACGCAGTATTTT. It specifies CASSLEGRAADTQYF.

The V gene is TRBV7-8, the J gene TRBJ1-3; D is possibly TRBD1 (5 bases). Germline CDR1 is SGHVS and CDR2 is FQNEAQ. The ends were cut back, 5 bases at V and 4 bases at J, with 15 bases in the middle. This CDR3 is built from 15 residues. The CDR3 bases are TGTGCCAGCAGCGTCCCATCAGGGTCCGGAAACACCATATATTTT. Its protein is CASSVPSGSGNTIYF. Together with reference TRBV7-8 and TRBJ1-3, the CDR3 gives the full variable domain: GAGVSQSPRYKVAKRGQDVALRCDPISGHVSLFWYQQALGQGPEFLTYFQNEAQLDKSGLPSDRFFAERPEGSVSTLKIQRTQQEDSAVYLCASSVPSGSGNTIYFGEGSWLTVV.

V and J are TRBV28 and TRBJ1-1; unclear D gene. V was clipped by 3 bases and J by 6 bases, with 17 bases between them. CDR3 length equals 15 residues. Per the germline V gene, CDR1 is MDHEN and CDR2 is SYDVKM. CDR3 loop: CASSFFVAAQPEAFF. CDR3 bases: TGTGCCAGCAGTTTCTTCGTGGCAGCGCAACCTGAAGCTTTCTTT.

The chain carries TRBV4-1 and TRBJ1-1; 8 bases map to TRBD1. The CDR3 is 17 residues long. The junction had 11 bases not matched to a gene; V was cut back by 3 bases and J by 2 bases. Germline CDR1 is MGHRA and CDR2 is YSYEKL. The CDR3 protein is CASSQPTGALRNTEAFF. CDR3 coding DNA: TGCGCCAGCAGCCAGCCGACAGGGGCCCTGAGAAACACTGAAGCTTTCTTT.